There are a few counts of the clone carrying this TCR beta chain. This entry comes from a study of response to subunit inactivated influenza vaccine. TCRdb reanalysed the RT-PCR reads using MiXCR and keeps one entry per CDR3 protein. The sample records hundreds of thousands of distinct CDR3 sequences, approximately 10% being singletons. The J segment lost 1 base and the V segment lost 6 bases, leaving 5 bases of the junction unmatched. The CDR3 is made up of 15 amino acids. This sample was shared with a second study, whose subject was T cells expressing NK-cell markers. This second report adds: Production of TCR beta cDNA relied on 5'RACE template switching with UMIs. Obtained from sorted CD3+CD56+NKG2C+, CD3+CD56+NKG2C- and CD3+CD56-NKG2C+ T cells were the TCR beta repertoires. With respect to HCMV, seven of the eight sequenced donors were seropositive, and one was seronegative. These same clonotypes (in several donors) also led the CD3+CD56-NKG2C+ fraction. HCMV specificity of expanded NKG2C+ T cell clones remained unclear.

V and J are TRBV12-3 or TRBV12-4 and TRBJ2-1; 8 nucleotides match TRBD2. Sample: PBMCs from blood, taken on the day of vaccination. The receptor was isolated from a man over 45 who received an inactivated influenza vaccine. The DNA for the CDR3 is TGTGCCAGCAGACTCGGGGGGGGGTCCTACAATGAGCAGTTCTTC. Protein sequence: CASRLGGGSYNEQFF.